This T cell receptor beta chain was sequenced in a study of OX40 agonist ivuxolimab in advanced cancers. The wider study: Having had anti-PD-1, anti-PD-L1 or anti-CTLA-4 therapy before was allowed, and over 35% had some.

Only in-frame clones appear in the TCRdb table, and some are missing; sequencing was by immunoSEQ multiplex PCR. The sample lists tens of thousands of clones, around 82% occurring once. In germline, CDR1 is SGHTA, CDR2 FQGNSA. The CDR3 extends over 14 amino acids. V gave up 2 bases and J gave up 8 bases, with 15 bases separating them. Sequenced material: CD4+ or CD8+ T cells sorted from blood, taken in a trial of the OX40 agonist ivuxolimab. The V gene is TRBV7-2, the J gene TRBJ1-2; the D gene is possibly TRBD1 (5 bases). The receptor was derived from an adult with an advanced solid tumor such as melanoma, head and neck, liver or kidney cancer. In DNA form, the CDR3 reads TGTGCCAGCAGCTTATTCGGGACGGAGGGGGGCTACACCTTC. It is translated as CASSLFGTEGGYTF.